This TCR beta chain emerged from a study of OX40 agonist ivuxolimab in advanced cancers. CDR3 length: 15 amino acids. Germline loops: CDR1 MNHEY, CDR2 SMNVEV (reference sequence). V lost 5 bases, J lost 3 bases, and 7 bases stayed unmatched. The table came from immunoSEQ multiplex PCR; TCRdb's copy has only in-frame clones and leaves some out. The sample consists of around 84,000 clones, 92% of them appearing once. Sequencing used CD4+ or CD8+ T cells sorted from blood, obtained in a trial of the OX40 agonist ivuxolimab. This sequence joins TRBV27 and TRBJ2-7; 10 nucleotides line up with TRBD1. This receptor was obtained from an adult with an advanced solid tumor such as melanoma, head and neck, liver or kidney cancer. The CDR3 DNA follows: TGTGCCAGCAGTCCCACGGACAGGGGGGGCTACGAGCAGTACTTC. This encodes CASSPTDRGGYEQYF.